This T cell receptor beta chain appears in the sequencing data of a study of T cells in tumors after PD-1 blockade. Study details: During anti-PD-1 treatment, some patients continued daily vismodegib 150 mg. On average, peripheral blood gave 110,000 or so TCR templates and tens of thousands of unique clonotypes.

Clones were read by immunoSEQ multiplex PCR, and TCRdb kept only the in-frame ones, dropping some. This repertoire shows about 21,000 clones, roughly 80% found once; its top ten account for about a quarter. Germline CDR1 SEHNR, CDR2 FQNEAQ (reference sequence). This CDR3 is built from 15 residues. V lost 3 bases and J lost 6; bases outside the gene matches: 6. Sequenced material: PBMCs, taken after anti-PD-1 therapy. This sequence joins TRBV7-9 and TRBJ1-4; 8 nucleotides agree with TRBD1. This sequence originates from a human donor with advanced basal cell or squamous cell carcinoma (not recorded which). CDR3 loop: CASSFHRGRDEKLFF. The CDR3 nucleotides read TGTGCCAGCAGCTTCCACAGGGGGAGGGATGAAAAACTGTTTTTT.